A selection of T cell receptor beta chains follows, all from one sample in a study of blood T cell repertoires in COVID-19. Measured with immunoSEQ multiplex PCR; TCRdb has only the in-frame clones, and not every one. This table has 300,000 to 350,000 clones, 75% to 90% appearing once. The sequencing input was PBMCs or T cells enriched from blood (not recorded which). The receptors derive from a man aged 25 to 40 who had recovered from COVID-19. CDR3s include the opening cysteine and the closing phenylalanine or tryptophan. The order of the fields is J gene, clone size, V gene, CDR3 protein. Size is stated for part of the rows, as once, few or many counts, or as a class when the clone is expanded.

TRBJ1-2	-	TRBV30	CAWSRAGELAGYTF
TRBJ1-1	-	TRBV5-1	CASSEPQNTEAFF
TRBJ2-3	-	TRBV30	CAWSVTSLADTQYF
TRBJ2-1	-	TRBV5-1	CASSFNYNEQFF
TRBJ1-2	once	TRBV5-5	CASSPAFLANYGYTF
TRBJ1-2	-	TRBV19	CASSLGQANYGYTF
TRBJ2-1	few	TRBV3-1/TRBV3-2	CASSPSLLGGDEQFF
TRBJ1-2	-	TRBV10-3	CAIKKTEDGNYGYTF
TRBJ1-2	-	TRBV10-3	CAISEGQAGGYTF
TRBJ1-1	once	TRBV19	CASSLTGFTEAFF
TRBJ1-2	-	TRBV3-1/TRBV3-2	CASSLSENYGYTF
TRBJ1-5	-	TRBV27	CASSRAGTVGNQPQHF
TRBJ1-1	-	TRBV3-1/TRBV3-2	CASTLGRDRGTEAFF
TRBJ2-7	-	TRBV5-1	CASSLGQGATSEQYF
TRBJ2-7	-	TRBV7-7	CASSPAQGPANEQYF
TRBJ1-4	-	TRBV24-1	CATSDAGDPNEKLFF
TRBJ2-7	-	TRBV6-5	CASSYSAGETYEQYF
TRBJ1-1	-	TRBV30	CAWSRGGTEAFF
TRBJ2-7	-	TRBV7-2	CASSSRDRGYEQYF
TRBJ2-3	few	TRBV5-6	CASSRGLNPSTDTQYF
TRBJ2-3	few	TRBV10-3	CAISEGPAGGPDTQYF
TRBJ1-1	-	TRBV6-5	CASSYRTGWVVTEAFF
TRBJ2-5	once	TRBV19	CASSIRGHLQETQYF
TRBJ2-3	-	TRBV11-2	CASSWVVLASTDTQYF
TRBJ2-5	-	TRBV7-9	CASSPLGTAQETQYF
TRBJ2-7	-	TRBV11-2	CASSTNSGTGSHEQYF
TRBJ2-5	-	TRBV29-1	CSAGNFGQSIQETQYF
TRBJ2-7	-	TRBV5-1	CASSLEAPTGEQYF
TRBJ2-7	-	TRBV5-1	CASSLVGGHSYEQYF
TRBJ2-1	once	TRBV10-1	CASSELGGAIDEQFF
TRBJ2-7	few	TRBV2	CASKLGQSSYEQYF
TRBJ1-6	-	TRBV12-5	CASGLVRNGFGTGGFYSPLHF
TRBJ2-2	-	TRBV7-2	CASSPMLIQLGSSGELFF